The present entry profiles one TCR beta chain with its context. As yet, its antigen is unknown. One end of the junction is discordant with germline, which a read error may explain. Amplification of TCR alpha and beta CDR3 regions from RNA used iRepertoire nested multiplex PCR. Tissue mRNA or PBMC total RNA, about 90-450 ng, went into one-step reverse transcription and amplification. TCRdb processed the multiplex PCR reads anew with MiXCR; each CDR3 protein has one entry. Among over 15,000 distinct CDR3 sequences, nearly 60% were seen once, and the ten largest hold around 42%. The source of the sample is a study of glioma-infiltrating T cells. The germline V gene encodes CDR1 MDHEN and CDR2 SYDVKM. The CDR3 consists of 17 residues. Study-wide results and limits: Tissue-blood divergence was below expectation in non-neoplastic patients, above in gliomas. Tissue and blood shared very few CDR3 sequences.

The chain employs TRBV28 and TRBJ1-5; possible D gene TRBD1, 5 bases. The source material was glioma tissue, nonneoplastic brain tissue, or PBMCs (not recorded which). The receptor was isolated from a human donor with low-grade glioma or glioblastoma, undergoing nonglioma brain surgery, or in good health (not recorded which). CDR3 DNA: TGTGCCAGCAGTCCTATTCGGGGGGGAAATAGCAATCAGCCCGAGCATTTT. It specifies CASSPIRGGNSNQPEHF.